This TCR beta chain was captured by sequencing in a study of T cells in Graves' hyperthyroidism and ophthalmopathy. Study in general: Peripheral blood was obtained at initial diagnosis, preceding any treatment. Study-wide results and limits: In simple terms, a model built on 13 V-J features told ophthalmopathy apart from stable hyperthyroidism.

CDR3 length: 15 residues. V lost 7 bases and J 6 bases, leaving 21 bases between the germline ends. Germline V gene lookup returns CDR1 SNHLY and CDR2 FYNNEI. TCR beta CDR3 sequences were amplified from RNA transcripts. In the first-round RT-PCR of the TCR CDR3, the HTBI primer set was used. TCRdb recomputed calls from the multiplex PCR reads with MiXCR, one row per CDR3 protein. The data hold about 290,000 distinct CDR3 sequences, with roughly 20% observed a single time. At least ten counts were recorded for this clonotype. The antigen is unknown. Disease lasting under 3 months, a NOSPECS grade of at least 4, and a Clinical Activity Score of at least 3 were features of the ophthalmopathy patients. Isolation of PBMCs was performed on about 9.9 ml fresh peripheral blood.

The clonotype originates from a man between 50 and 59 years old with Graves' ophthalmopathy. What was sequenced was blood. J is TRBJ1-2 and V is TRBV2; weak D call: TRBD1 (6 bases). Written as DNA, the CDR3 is TGTGCCAGCATACCGGACAGCCAAGTCGGGAATGGCTACACCTTC. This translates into CASIPDSQVGNGYTF.